This T cell receptor beta chain emerged from a study of T cells in Graves' hyperthyroidism and ophthalmopathy. In germline, CDR1 is SGHRS, CDR2 YFSETQ. V was pared by 2 bases and J by 3 bases, with 4 bases of the junction left unmatched. The length of the CDR3 is 14 residues. Researchers amplified the TCR beta CDR3 regions from RNA transcripts. Researchers ran a first-round RT-PCR on the TCR CDR3 using the HTBI primer set. A single record per CDR3 protein comes from TCRdb applying MiXCR to the multiplex PCR reads. This sample yields hundreds of thousands of distinct CDR3 sequences, of which roughly a third are seen a single time; around 30% belongs to the top ten.

The chain recombines TRBV5-1 with TRBJ1-1; TRBD1 agrees at 7 bases. Material: blood. The clonotype originates from a woman in her forties with Graves' hyperthyroidism. The CDR3 protein is CASSLRGRDTEAFF. CDR3 coding DNA: TGCGCCAGCAGCTTAAGGGGGCGGGACACTGAAGCTTTCTTT.